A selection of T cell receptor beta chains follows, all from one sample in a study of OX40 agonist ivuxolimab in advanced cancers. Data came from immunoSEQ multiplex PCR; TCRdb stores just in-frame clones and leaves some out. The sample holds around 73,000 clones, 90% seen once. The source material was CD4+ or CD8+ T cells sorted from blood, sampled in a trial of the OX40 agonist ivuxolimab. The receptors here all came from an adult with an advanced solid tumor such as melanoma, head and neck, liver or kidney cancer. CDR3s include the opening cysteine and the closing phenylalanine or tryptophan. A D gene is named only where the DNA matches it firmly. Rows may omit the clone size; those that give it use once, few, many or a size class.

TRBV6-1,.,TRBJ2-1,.,TGTGCCAGCAGTGACGTATCTGAGCAGTTCTTC,CASSDVSEQFF
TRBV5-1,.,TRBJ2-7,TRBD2,TGCGCCAGCAGCTCGGGACTAGCGGGAGTCTACGAGCAGTACTTC,CASSSGLAGVYEQYF
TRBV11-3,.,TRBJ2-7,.,TGTGCCAGCAGCTTAGGAGGGGGTTCTAGAATCTACGAGCAGTACTTC,CASSLGGGSRIYEQYF
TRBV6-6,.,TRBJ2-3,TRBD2,TGTGCCAGCAGTTTTTCCCTTAGCGGGATAACAGATACGCAGTATTTT,CASSFSLSGITDTQYF
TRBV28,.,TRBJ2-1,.,TGTGCCAGCAGCTCCGCCGATCAGACAGCTTACAATGAGCAGTTCTTC,CASSSADQTAYNEQFF
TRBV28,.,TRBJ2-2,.,TGTGCCAGCAGCCGGGAGAGCCTTTCGACCGGGGAGCTGTTTTTT,CASSRESLSTGELFF
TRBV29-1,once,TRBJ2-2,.,TGCAGCGTTGGGGCTAGCCCCGGGGAGCTGTTTTTT,CSVGASPGELFF
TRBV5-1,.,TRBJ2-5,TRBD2,TGCGCCAGCAGCTTGCGGACTAGCGGGAGGGCCCTTGAGACCCAGTACTTC,CASSLRTSGRALETQYF
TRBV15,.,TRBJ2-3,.,TGTGCCACTGCGCGGCGGGCAGCAGATACGCAGTATTTT,CATARRAADTQYF
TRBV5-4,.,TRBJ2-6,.,TGTGCCAGCACCTTCACCACGGGCTCTGGGGCCAACGTCCTGACTTTC,CASTFTTGSGANVLTF
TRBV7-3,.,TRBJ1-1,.,TGTGCCAGCGGGTGGGCACCGAACACTGAAGCTTTCTTT,CASGWAPNTEAFF
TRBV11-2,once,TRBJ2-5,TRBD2,TGTGCCAGCAGCTTATGGCTAGCGGGTGGAGGGACCCAGTACTTC,CASSLWLAGGGTQYF
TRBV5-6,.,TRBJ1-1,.,TGTGCCAGCAGCTTCGGGAATGAAGCTTTCTTT,CASSFGNEAFF
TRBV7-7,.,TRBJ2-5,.,TGTGCTAGCAGCCTCGACAGAAGGGAGACCCAGTACTTC,CASSLDRRETQYF
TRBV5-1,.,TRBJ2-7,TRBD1,TGCGCCAGCAGCTTGGGCCTCGACAGGGGGCAGTACGAGCAGTACTTC,CASSLGLDRGQYEQYF